A selection of T cell receptor beta chains follows, all from one sample in a study of blood T cell repertoires in COVID-19. Repertoires were generated with immunoSEQ multiplex PCR, while TCRdb's copy carries only in-frame clones and drops some. The table shows about 290,000 clones, with over 85% occurring only once. The specimen sequenced was peripheral blood. The receptors shown here come from a woman aged 30 to 39 with COVID-19, enrolled during active disease. Both conserved end residues are part of each CDR3.

V gene,CDR3 protein
TRBV7-8,CASSLSRGQGGYGYTF
TRBV27,CASIVTTAGGSTDTQYF
TRBV14,CASSLLGAEYGYTF
TRBV12-3/TRBV12-4,CASSRRVDQPQHF
TRBV28,CASSLTSYGYTF
TRBV2,CASRTGQIYGYTF
TRBV5-1,CASSPRDRDSMRYTF
TRBV28,CASSTTGWGQPQHF
TRBV5-1,CASSTPANGTVYNEQFF
TRBV29-1,CSALTETNTGELFF
TRBV4-2,CASSQEFGRTEAFF
TRBV19,CASSRDTTASDTQYF
TRBV2,CASSGGSGNTDTQYF
TRBV5-4,CASSLWTGELFF
TRBV7-8,CASSTISGGLDNEQFF
TRBV27,CASSSRTSGGAAYEQYF